The 12 T cell receptor beta chains listed next were all sequenced from one sample in a study of blood T cell repertoires in COVID-19. TCRdb keeps only in-frame clones here, not all; method: immunoSEQ multiplex PCR. The sample contains around 130,000 clones, 85% to 90% of which appear only once. The sequenced sample was peripheral blood. These receptor sequences come from a woman aged 45-65 years with acute or convalescent COVID-19.

This chain joins TRBV7-3 and TRBJ2-1, with 8 bases aligning to TRBD1. Germline trimming cut 0 bases from V and 10 bases from J; bases unmatched to any gene: 5. This CDR3 region has 14 residues. CDR1 is SGHTA and CDR2 is FQGTGA in the germline V gene. CDR3 DNA sequence: TGTGCCAGCAGCTTAACGTGGGACAGGACAGAGCAGTTCTTC. It yields the protein CASSLTWDRTEQFF.

The V and J genes are TRBV19 and TRBJ1-6, with 10 bases matching TRBD1. Trimming at V came to 5 bases and at J to 12 bases, leaving 19 bases not matched to a gene. This CDR3 region has 18 residues. Germline loops: CDR1 LNHDA, CDR2 SQIVND (reference sequence). The CDR3 nucleotides are TGTGCCAGTAGTGTCCGTCTTCCGGGACAGGGGAATAGGGTACCCCTCCACTTT. Protein product: CASSVRLPGQGNRVPLHF. The full variable domain, rest sourced from reference TRBV19 and TRBJ1-6, is DGGITQSPKYLFRKEGQNVTLSCEQNLNHDAMYWYRQDPGQGLRLIYYSQIVNDFQKGDIAEGYSVSREKKESFPLTVTSAQKNPTAFYLCASSVRLPGQGNRVPLHFGNGTRLTVT.

J is TRBJ2-7 and V is TRBV6-6; D may be TRBD2 (5 bases). The CDR3 has 13 amino acids. Trimming shortened V by 7 bases and J by 5 bases, and 15 bases separated the two germline ends. Germline V lookup: CDR1 MNHNY, CDR2 SVGAGI (reference sequence). CDR3 in DNA: TGTGCCAGCAAGGGTAGCGCTGTCAACGAGCAGTACTTC. This encodes CASKGSAVNEQYF.

V usage is TRBV4-3 and J usage is TRBJ2-7, with D tentatively TRBD2 (6 bases). Germline assignment: CDR1 LGHNA and CDR2 YSLEER. V dropped 0 bases and J dropped 2 bases, with 11 bases sitting between them. CDR3 length equals 15 residues. CDR3 loop: CASSQDLATTYEQYF. The CDR3 DNA is TGCGCCAGCAGCCAAGATCTAGCGACGACCTACGAGCAGTACTTC.

The chain combines TRBV30 with TRBJ2-7; D perhaps matches TRBD2 (6 bases). Trimming removed 3 bases from V and 2 bases from J, with 17 bases in between. Per the germline V gene, CDR1 is GTSNPN and CDR2 is SVGIG (reference sequence). This CDR3 comprises 15 residues. In nucleotides, the CDR3 is TGTGCCTGGAGCCTCGGGGGAGCGAGGGCCTACGAGCAGTACTTC. This gives the protein CAWSLGGARAYEQYF.

This chain uses TRBV6-2 or TRBV6-3 with TRBJ2-7; TRBD1 agrees at 7 bases. The V segment lost 6 bases and the J segment 6 bases; nucleotides outside the gene matches: 26. The CDR3 covers 19 residues. The germline gives CDR1 MNHEY, CDR2 SVGEGT. CDR3 bases: TGTGCCAGCAGCTTCAACTTAGAGATGACAGGGACATCGGCCGGCGAGCAGTACTTC. This sequence encodes CASSFNLEMTGTSAGEQYF.

This chain joins TRBV27 and TRBJ2-2; D unresolved. V lost 6 bases to trimming and J lost 0 bases, with 14 bases between them. CDR1 MNHEY and CDR2 SMNVEV come from the germline V gene (reference sequence). The CDR3 runs to 16 residues. The CDR3 nucleotides are TGTGCCAGCAGAAACGAACACTATACGAACACCGGGGAGCTGTTTTTT. Translating it yields CASRNEHYTNTGELFF.

This rearrangement joins TRBV29-1 to TRBJ1-4, with D maybe TRBD1 (6 bases). V shed 4 bases and J shed 12 bases, with 21 bases lying between them. CDR1 is SQVTM and CDR2 is ANQGSEA in the germline V gene. This CDR3 spans 14 amino acids. CDR3 coding DNA: TGCAGCGTTGCCGATAGGACAGAAGCCCTGGAACTGTTTTTT. Amino acid sequence: CSVADRTEALELFF.

V is TRBV6-5 and J is TRBJ2-7, with D unclear. The V end lost 6 bases, the J end lost 0 bases, and 9 bases lay between the germline ends. The CDR3 extends over 13 amino acids. CDR1 is MNHEY, CDR2 SVGAGI, per germline. The CDR3 protein is CASSLGTSYEQYF. CDR3 DNA sequence: TGTGCCAGCAGCCTAGGTACCTCCTACGAGCAGTACTTC.

V and J are TRBV3-1 (or the pseudogene TRBV3-2) and TRBJ1-2, with a weak D call TRBD1 (6 bases). Germline-derived CDR1 and CDR2 are LGHDT and YNNKEL (reference sequence). V shed 4 bases and J shed 7 bases, with 13 bases lying between them. The CDR3 totals 13 residues. CDR3: CASSLTGERGYTF. The CDR3 DNA reads TGTGCCAGCAGCCTGACAGGAGAACGTGGCTACACCTTC.

This chain joins TRBV4-3 and TRBJ1-1; D may be TRBD1 (6 bases). The CDR3 extends over 16 amino acids. V lost 0 bases and J 7 bases, leaving 18 bases between the germline ends. In germline, CDR1 is LGHNA, CDR2 YSLEER. Here the CDR3 reads CASSQDSWTAGDEAFF. As DNA, the CDR3 is TGCGCCAGCAGCCAAGATTCTTGGACAGCCGGAGATGAAGCTTTCTTT.

This chain uses TRBV14 with TRBJ1-1; 9 bases are shared with TRBD1. CDR3 length: 17 amino acids. Germline assignment: CDR1 SGHDN and CDR2 FVKESK. Losses at the gene ends were 3 bases for V and 2 bases for J; bases not matched to a gene: 10. In nucleotides, the CDR3 is TGTGCCAGCAGCCACGAACACGGGGACAGGGTCAACACTGAAGCTTTCTTT. It translates to CASSHEHGDRVNTEAFF.